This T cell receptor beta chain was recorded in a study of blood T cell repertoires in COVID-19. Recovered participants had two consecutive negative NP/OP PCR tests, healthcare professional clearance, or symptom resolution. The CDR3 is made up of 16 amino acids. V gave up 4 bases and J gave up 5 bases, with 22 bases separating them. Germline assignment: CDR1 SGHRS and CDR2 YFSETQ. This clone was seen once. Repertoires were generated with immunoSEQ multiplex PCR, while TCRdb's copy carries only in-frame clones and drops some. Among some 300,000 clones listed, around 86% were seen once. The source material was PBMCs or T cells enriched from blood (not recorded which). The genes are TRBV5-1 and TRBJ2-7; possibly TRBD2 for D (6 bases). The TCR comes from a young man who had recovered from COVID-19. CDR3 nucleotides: TGCGCCAGCAGCCCCGCCAGGAGGGCCATCCTGAACGAGCAGTACTTC. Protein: CASSPARRAILNEQYF. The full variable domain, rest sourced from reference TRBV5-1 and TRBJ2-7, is KAGVTQTPRYLIKTRGQQVTLSCSPISGHRSVSWYQQTPGQGLQFLFEYFSETQRNKGNFPGRFSGRQFSNSRSEMNVSTLELGDSALYLCASSPARRAILNEQYFGPGTRLTVT.